What follows are 27 T cell receptor beta chains derived from one specimen sequenced in a study of glioma-infiltrating T cells. TCR alpha and beta CDR3 regions were amplified from RNA using iRepertoire nested multiplex PCR. TCRdb called the multiplex PCR reads again in MiXCR, with one record for every CDR3 protein. The top ten hold under 6.5% of the sample, which has roughly 200,000 distinct CDR3 sequences, more than 35% seen once. The sample comprised glioma tissue, nonneoplastic brain tissue, or PBMCs (not recorded which). The receptors come from a human donor with low-grade glioma or glioblastoma, undergoing nonglioma brain surgery, or in good health (not recorded which).

As for this clonotype: A much more abundant neighbour one base away suggests this may be a read error. The rearrangement joins TRBV27 to TRBJ2-7; D is undetermined. This CDR3 has 14 amino acids. The V gene's germline CDR1 is MNHEY and CDR2 SMNVEV (reference sequence). The CDR3 nucleotides read TGTGCCAGCAGAGGAACGCCTTTCTCCTACGAGAAGTACTTC. Its translation is CASRGTPFSYEKYF.

This clonotype occurred once. The V and J genes are TRBV28 and TRBJ2-7; 9 bases match TRBD1. V trimming: 5 bases; J trimming: 4 bases; junction bases outside the gene matches: 9. The length of the CDR3 is 15 residues. Germline CDR1 reads MDHEN; CDR2 reads SYDVKM. For the CDR3, the DNA is TGTGCCAGCAGTCAGACGGGACAGGGTTATTACGAGCAGTACTTC. As protein: CASSQTGQGYYEQYF.

This chain links TRBV28 with TRBJ2-3; D may match TRBD1 or TRBD2 (5 bases each). From germline, CDR1 is MDHEN and CDR2 SYDVKM. The germline V and J ends were trimmed by 5 bases and 5 bases, with 17 bases remaining between them. The CDR3 is 15 residues long. For the CDR3, the DNA is TGTGCCAGCAGTCCCTCAGGGACCCACGTAGATACGCAGTATTTT. Its translation: CASSPSGTHVDTQYF.

This clonotype was observed once. The chain carries TRBV20-1 and TRBJ2-7; TRBD2 agrees at 11 bases. Germline assignment: CDR1 DFQATT and CDR2 SNEGSKA (reference sequence). Losses at the gene ends were 5 bases for V and 5 bases for J; bases not matched to a gene: 11. The CDR3 covers 15 residues. The CDR3 DNA sequence: TGCAGTGCTGGGCGCCCACTAGCGGGAGAACACGAGCAGTACTTC. Protein sequence: CSAGRPLAGEHEQYF.

As regards this clonotype: A single base separates this from a much larger clone, so it may be a read error. The rearrangement links TRBV4-1 to TRBJ2-7; no reliable D call. Between the trimmed V and J ends, which lost 3 bases and 5 bases, there was a span of 5 bases. This CDR3 contains 11 residues. Germline V lookup: CDR1 MGHRA, CDR2 YSYEKL. CDR3 nucleotide sequence: TGCGCCAGCAGCCATGGTAACGAGCAGTACTTC. Translating it yields CASSHGNEQYF.

Turning to this clonotype: This could be a read error, since a much larger clone is one nucleotide away. V and J are TRBV20-1 and TRBJ2-7; 10 bases agree with TRBD2. The junction had 12 bases not matched to a gene; V was cut back by 6 bases and J by 4 bases. The CDR3 contains 15 residues. Germline loops: CDR1 DFQATT, CDR2 SNEGSKA (reference sequence). CDR3 coding DNA: TGCAGTGCAGAGACTGACGGGACTAGCGAATACGAGCAGTACTTC. This codes for CSAETDGTSEYEQYF.

The V gene is TRBV7-9, the J gene TRBJ2-3, with TRBD2 matching over 8 bases. The CDR3 covers 14 residues. The V segment lost 3 bases and the J segment 5 bases; nucleotides outside the gene matches: 4. Germline V gene sequence: CDR1 SEHNR, CDR2 FQNEAQ (reference sequence). CDR3 DNA: TGTGCCAGCAGCTTCAGCGGGGGCCGAGATACGCAGTATTTT. This translates into CASSFSGGRDTQYF.

This clonotype was counted many times. The chain uses TRBV20-1 and TRBJ2-5; D is unresolved. CDR3 length: 13 residues. The ends were cut back, 7 bases at V and 0 bases at J, with 12 bases in the middle. Germline loops: CDR1 DFQATT, CDR2 SNEGSKA (reference sequence). This CDR3 is CSVIMGYQETQYF. Here the CDR3 DNA reads TGCAGTGTCATTATGGGGTACCAAGAGACCCAGTACTTC.

This clonotype appeared once. The chain has TRBV5-1 and TRBJ2-7; D perhaps matches TRBD2 (7 bases). Trimming pared 3 bases from V and 4 bases from J, leaving 14 bases between. Germline CDR1 and CDR2: SGHRS and YFSETQ. This CDR3 comprises 14 residues. In nucleotides, the CDR3 is TGCGCCAGCAGCTCCCGGGGGGCAGGGTACGAGCAGTACTTC. It translates to CASSSRGAGYEQYF.

In the case of this clonotype: Being one base from a much bigger clone, this may be a read error. The chain recombines TRBV6-2 or TRBV6-3 with TRBJ2-2; D uncertain. In germline, CDR1 is MNHEY, CDR2 SVGEGT. Trimming took 2 bases from V and 3 from J, leaving 7 bases between them. This CDR3 has 14 amino acids. The chain's CDR3 is CASSYQGDTGELFF. CDR3 bases: TGTGCCAGCAGTTACCAAGGAGACACCGGGGAGCTGTTTTTT.

This clonotype was counted many times. The V call is TRBV2, the J call TRBJ1-5; no firm D call. The CDR3 sequence is 11 residues long. V gave up 6 bases and J gave up 2 bases, with 2 bases separating them. The germline gives CDR1 SNHLY, CDR2 FYNNEI. The CDR3 coding sequence is TGTGCCAGCAGGGGCAATCAGCCCCAGCATTTT. It translates to CASRGNQPQHF.

To note about this clonotype: A much larger clone sits a single nucleotide away, making a read error possible. The rearrangement uses TRBV4-1 and TRBJ1-2, with D maybe TRBD1 (5 bases). Germline CDR1 and CDR2: MGHRA and YSYEKL. CDR3 size: 15 residues. CDR3 coding DNA: TGCTCCAGCAGCCAAGATGGGACGGAAACGCATGGCTACACCTTC. Amino acids: CSSSQDGTETHGYTF.

V is TRBV7-9 and J is TRBJ1-2, with D possibly being TRBD1 (5 bases). This CDR3 spans 14 amino acids. V dropped 6 bases and J dropped 8 bases, with 19 bases sitting between them. The germline V gene has CDR1 SEHNR and CDR2 FQNEAQ (reference sequence). CDR3 sequence: CASSSMTGAAGYTF. The CDR3 nucleotides read TGTGCCAGCAGTTCGATGACCGGGGCGGCGGGCTACACCTTC.

This clonotype was detected many times. The chain recombines TRBV6-1 with TRBJ1-1; no clear D gene. The V end was cut by 1 base, the J end by 8 bases, with 11 bases between. From germline, CDR1 is MNHNS and CDR2 SASEGT. The length of the CDR3 is 13 residues. In DNA, the CDR3 is TGTGCCAGCAGTGAAGGGTGGTCAAACGAAGCTTTCTTT. It is translated as CASSEGWSNEAFF.

About this clonotype: The junction and the germline gene differ at one end; a read error may be behind it. V and J are TRBV6-2 or TRBV6-3 and TRBJ1-5; D is uncertain. The CDR3 runs 14 residues. Germline-derived CDR1 and CDR2 are MNHEY and SVGEGT. CDR3 region: CASSQERSNQRQHF. Here the CDR3 DNA reads TGTGCCAGCAGTCAGGAGAGGTCGAATCAGCGCCAGCATTTT.

This clonotype was counted a single time. A much larger clone lies a single base off, so this may be a read error. This chain joins TRBV20-1 and TRBJ2-1; 9 bases are shared with TRBD2. This CDR3 spans 15 amino acids. Germline loops: CDR1 DFQATT, CDR2 SNEGSKA (reference sequence). After removal of 2 bases from V and 7 bases from J, the junction contained 9 bases not matched to a gene. The CDR3 DNA sequence: TGCAGTGCTAGACCAAGCGGGAGGTCCCGGAATGAGCAGTTCTTC. Its protein is CSARPSGRSRNEQFF.

As to this clonotype: The junction departs from germline at one end; a sequencing error may be responsible. The CDR3 region has the DNA TGTGCCAGCAGTTTACGGAGGGTGGGCAACCAGCCCCAGCATTTT. Translating gives CASSLRRVGNQPQHF. The chain is built from TRBV28 and TRBJ1-5; D call uncertain. The germline CDR1 and CDR2 sequences are MDHEN and SYDVKM. The CDR3 length is 15 residues.

This clonotype was counted many times. The chain recombines TRBV12-3 or TRBV12-4 with TRBJ2-5, with no clear D. V was cut by 4 bases and J by 3 bases, with 9 bases left in between. The CDR3 runs 13 residues. CDR3 in DNA: TGTGCCAGCAGTTCCTTAACAGAAGAGACCCAGTACTTC. Translation gives CASSSLTEETQYF.

The V call is TRBV18, the J call TRBJ1-4; D is uncertain. Germline V CDR1 and CDR2: KGHSH, LQKENI. The CDR3 length is 15 residues. The ends were cut back, 3 bases at V and 3 bases at J, with 11 bases in the middle. CDR3 sequence: CASSPRRVSNEKLFF. In DNA form, the CDR3 reads TGTGCCAGCTCACCGAGGAGGGTTTCTAATGAAAAACTGTTTTTT.

On this clonotype itself: A single base separates this from a much larger clone, so it may be a read error. The J gene is TRBJ2-7, the V gene TRBV7-9; tentatively, D is TRBD1 or TRBD2 (5 bases each). The CDR3 sequence is 12 residues long. The V gene's germline CDR1 is SEHNR and CDR2 FQNEAQ (reference sequence). Trimming shortened V by 5 bases and J by 9 bases, and 14 bases separated the two germline ends. CDR3 DNA: TGTGCCAGCAGCCTCCGGGACGGAGGGCAGTACTTC. This codes for CASSLRDGGQYF.

Ten or more counts support this clonotype. This chain connects TRBV20-1 to TRBJ2-1; the D is unclear. Germline lookup yields CDR1 DFQATT and CDR2 SNEGSKA (reference sequence). V lost 4 bases and J lost 8, with 15 bases in between. The length of the CDR3 is 13 residues. The CDR3 DNA follows: TGCAGTGCTATCTGGCGGCAGACCTATGAGCAGTTCTTC. It is translated as CSAIWRQTYEQFF.

The chain couples TRBV28 to TRBJ2-7; 8 bases align to TRBD2. CDR3 length equals 14 residues. Trimming cost V 2 bases and J 7 bases; bases outside gene matches: 7. Germline V gene sequence: CDR1 MDHEN, CDR2 SYDVKM. CDR3 sequence reads: CASSLSLSGIEQYF. In DNA form, the CDR3 reads TGTGCCAGCAGTTTAAGTCTTAGCGGGATTGAGCAGTACTTC.

This clonotype was counted at least ten times. The chain combines TRBV20-1 with TRBJ2-7, with D hard to call. The CDR3 covers 14 residues. V was trimmed by 6 bases and J by 0 bases, leaving 15 bases between them. Per the germline V gene, CDR1 is DFQATT and CDR2 is SNEGSKA (reference sequence). CDR3 bases: TGCAGTGCCACCGGGTACTCGAGCTCCTACGAGCAGTACTTC. Translation gives CSATGYSSSYEQYF.

About this clonotype: It may be a read error: a sequence one base away is much more abundant. The rearrangement links TRBV10-2 to TRBJ2-7; D possibly corresponds to TRBD2 (7 bases). CDR3 length: 13 amino acids. V was trimmed by 9 bases and J by 0 bases, leaving 12 bases between them. Germline V gives CDR1 WSHSY, CDR2 SAAADI. The CDR3 bases are TGCGCCAGGGGGAGGGGGAGCTCCTACGAGCAGTACTTC. Protein sequence: CARGRGSSYEQYF.

This clonotype has just one count. Possible read error: a much larger clone is one base away. CDR3 loop: CASSLQTSGSTDTQYF. The DNA for the CDR3 is TGTGCCAGCAGTCTACAGACTAGCGGGAGCACAGATACGCAGTATTTT. V and J are TRBV28 and TRBJ2-3; 10 bases agree with TRBD2. The CDR3 consists of 16 residues. Germline-derived CDR1 and CDR2 are MDHEN and SYDVKM. Trimming cost V 5 bases and J 0 bases; bases outside gene matches: 5.

A single count supports this clonotype. This could be a read error, since a much larger clone is one nucleotide away. The V call is TRBV19, the J call TRBJ2-7; a weak D match, TRBD2 (5 bases). CDR3 length: 15 amino acids. Germline V gene sequence: CDR1 LNHDA, CDR2 SQIVND (reference sequence). Deletions cut 3 bases from V and 3 bases from J, with 15 bases between. The CDR3 nucleotides are TGTGCCAGTAGTATGGGAGTAGATTTTAGCTACGAGCAGTACTTC. The encoded protein is CASSMGVDFSYEQYF.

This clonotype was seen a handful of times. This may be a read error: a much more frequent sequence differs by one nucleotide. The chain is built from TRBV29-1 and TRBJ2-3, with D possibly being TRBD2 (5 bases). V lost 4 bases and J 1 base, leaving 9 bases between the germline ends. Germline CDR1 is SQVTM and CDR2 is ANQGSEA. This CDR3 is 13 amino acids long. The CDR3 loop reads CSVAKGGTDTQYF. In DNA form, the CDR3 reads TGCAGCGTTGCAAAGGGAGGCACAGATACGCAGTATTTT.